This T cell receptor beta chain was retrieved from a study of T cell changes during pregnancy in multiple sclerosis. V lost 3 bases, J lost 2 bases, and 14 bases lay in between. Per the germline V gene, CDR1 is SGHRS and CDR2 is YFSETQ. The CDR3 consists of 15 residues. Method: immunoSEQ multiplex PCR; TCRdb's copy keeps in-frame clones and lacks some. The sample contains about 46,000 clones, about 94% of which appear only once. Specimen: CD4+ T cells from peripheral blood mononuclear cells, collected after pregnancy. This sequence originates from a female donor with multiple sclerosis, enrolled in a pregnancy study. This chain connects TRBV5-1 to TRBJ1-1; possibly TRBD1 for D (6 bases). Written as DNA, the CDR3 is TGCGCCAGCAGCTCCACAGGGTGGAGAAACACTGAAGCTTTCTTT. Translating it yields CASSSTGWRNTEAFF.